Reported below is one TCR beta chain. As yet, its antigen is unknown. The sample originates from a study of cytomegalovirus exposure and HLA in healthy donors. The CDR3 is 14 residues long. Per germline, CDR1 LGHNA and CDR2 YSLEER. The germline V and J ends were trimmed by 4 bases and 4 bases, with 14 bases remaining between them. Study-wide results and caveats: Researchers reported that a few CMV-associated chains were confirmed in vitro as CMV antigen-specific. The authors enumerated 150 to 200 TCR beta chains as linked to cytomegalovirus. As a later analysis showed, a missense DCLRE1C variant was linked to trimming of TCR beta V- and J-genes. Previous analysis showed most TCR beta V segments were productive about 87% or about 30% of the time.

The PCR had 60 Vbeta and 13 Jbeta primers. TCRdb keeps only in-frame clones here, not all; method: immunoSEQ multiplex PCR. This sample carries 140,000 to 150,000 clones, 80% to 85% of them seen once, and the ten largest clones take less than 4%. The TCR originated in a male donor in good health and CMV-seronegative. Sequenced input: PBMCs. This rearrangement joins TRBV4-3 to TRBJ2-7; a weak D match, TRBD1 (5 bases). In nucleotides, the CDR3 is TGCGCCAGCAGCCTCGACAGAATGAGTTACGAGCAGTACTTC. This gives the protein CASSLDRMSYEQYF.